The source of this T cell receptor beta chain is a study of OX40 agonist ivuxolimab in advanced cancers. The CDR3 sequence is 17 residues long. V lost 1 base, J lost 0 bases, and 5 bases stayed unmatched. Germline CDR1 SGHVS, CDR2 FQNEAQ. Clones were sequenced by immunoSEQ multiplex PCR, and TCRdb holds only the in-frame ones, with some missing. The data show 55,000 to 70,000 clones, over 80% seen once. The sequencing here drew on CD4+ or CD8+ T cells sorted from blood, taken in a trial of the OX40 agonist ivuxolimab. This sequence originates from an adult with an advanced solid tumor such as melanoma, head and neck, liver or kidney cancer. The V call is TRBV7-8, the J call TRBJ1-4; 7 nucleotides line up with TRBD1. CDR3 DNA sequence: TGTGCCAGCAGCTTAGGTCACAGGGGAGCAACTAATGAAAAACTGTTTTTT. It specifies CASSLGHRGATNEKLFF.